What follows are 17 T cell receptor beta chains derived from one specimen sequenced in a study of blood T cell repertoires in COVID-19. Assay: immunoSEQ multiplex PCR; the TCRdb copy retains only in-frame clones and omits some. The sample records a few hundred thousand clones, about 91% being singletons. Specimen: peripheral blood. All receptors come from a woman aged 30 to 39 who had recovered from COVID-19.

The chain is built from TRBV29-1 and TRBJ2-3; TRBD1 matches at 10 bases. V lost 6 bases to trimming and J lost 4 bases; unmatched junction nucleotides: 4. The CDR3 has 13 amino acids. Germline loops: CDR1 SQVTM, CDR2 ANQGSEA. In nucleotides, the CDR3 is TGCAGCGTGGGGACAGGGGATGCAGATACGCAGTATTTT. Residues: CSVGTGDADTQYF.

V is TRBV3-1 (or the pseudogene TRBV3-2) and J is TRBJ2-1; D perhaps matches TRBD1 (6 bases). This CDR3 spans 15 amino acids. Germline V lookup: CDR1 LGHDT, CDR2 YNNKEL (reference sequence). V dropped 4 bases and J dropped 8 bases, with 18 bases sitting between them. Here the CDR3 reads CASSPSRDTTDEQFF. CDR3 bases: TGTGCCAGCAGCCCGTCCCGGGACACTACGGATGAGCAGTTCTTC.

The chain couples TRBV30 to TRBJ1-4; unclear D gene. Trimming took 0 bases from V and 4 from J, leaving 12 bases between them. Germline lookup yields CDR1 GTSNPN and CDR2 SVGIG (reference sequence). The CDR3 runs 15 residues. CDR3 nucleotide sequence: TGTGCCTGGAGTGTCGTCGGGAGTCTTAATGAAAAACTGTTTTTT. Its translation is CAWSVVGSLNEKLFF.

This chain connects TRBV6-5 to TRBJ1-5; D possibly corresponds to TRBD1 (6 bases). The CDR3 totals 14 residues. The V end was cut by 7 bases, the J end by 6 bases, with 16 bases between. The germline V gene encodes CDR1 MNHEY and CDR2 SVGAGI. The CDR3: CASTEGGASQPQHF. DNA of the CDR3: TGTGCCAGCACCGAAGGGGGGGCTAGTCAGCCCCAGCATTTT.

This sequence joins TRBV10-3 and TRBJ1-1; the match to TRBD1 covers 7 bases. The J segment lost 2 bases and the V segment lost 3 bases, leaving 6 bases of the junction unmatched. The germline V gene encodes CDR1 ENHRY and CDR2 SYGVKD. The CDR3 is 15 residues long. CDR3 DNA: TGTGCCATCAGTGACTGGACAGGAGAAAACACTGAAGCTTTCTTT. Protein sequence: CAISDWTGENTEAFF.

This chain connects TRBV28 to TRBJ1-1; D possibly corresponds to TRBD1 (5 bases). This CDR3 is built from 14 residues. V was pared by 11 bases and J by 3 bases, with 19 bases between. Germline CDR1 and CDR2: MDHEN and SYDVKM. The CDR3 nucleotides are TGTGCCGCCTGCGGTAGGGGAGGGGACACTGAAGCTTTCTTT. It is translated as CAACGRGGDTEAFF.

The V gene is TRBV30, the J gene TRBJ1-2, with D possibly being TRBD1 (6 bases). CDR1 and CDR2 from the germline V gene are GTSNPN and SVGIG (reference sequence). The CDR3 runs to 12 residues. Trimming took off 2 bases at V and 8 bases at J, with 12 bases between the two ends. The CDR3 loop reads CAWSPRGWGYTF. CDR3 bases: TGTGCCTGGAGTCCCAGGGGATGGGGCTACACCTTC. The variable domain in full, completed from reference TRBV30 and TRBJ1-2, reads SQTIHQWPATLVQPVGSPLSLECTVEGTSNPNLYWYRQAAGRGLQLLFYSVGIGQISSEVPQNLSASRPQDRQFILSSKKLLLSDSGFYLCAWSPRGWGYTFGSGTRLTVV.

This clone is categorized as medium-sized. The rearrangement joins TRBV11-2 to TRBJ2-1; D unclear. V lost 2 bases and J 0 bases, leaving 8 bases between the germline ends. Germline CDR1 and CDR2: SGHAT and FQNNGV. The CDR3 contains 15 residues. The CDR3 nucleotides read TGTGCCAGCAGCTTATTCCTGAGCTCCTACAATGAGCAGTTCTTC. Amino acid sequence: CASSLFLSSYNEQFF.

Here the CDR3 DNA reads TGTGCCAGCAGTTTAGGGGCGGGGGTAGGGAACATTCAGTACTTC. Translated: CASSLGAGVGNIQYF. This chain connects TRBV27 to TRBJ2-4; TRBD2 matches at 7 bases. The germline V gene has CDR1 MNHEY and CDR2 SMNVEV (reference sequence). The CDR3 is 15 amino acids. J gave up 7 bases and V 2 bases, and 8 bases lay outside the gene matches.

This chain's CDR3 is CASSYSAGLNQPQHF. The CDR3 nucleotides are TGTGCCAGCAGTTACTCGGCCGGACTCAATCAGCCCCAGCATTTT. This sequence joins TRBV6-6 and TRBJ1-5, with D hard to call. Germline CDR1 and CDR2: MNHNY and SVGAGI (reference sequence). Trimming took off 0 bases at V and 3 bases at J, with 9 bases between the two ends. The CDR3 consists of 15 residues.

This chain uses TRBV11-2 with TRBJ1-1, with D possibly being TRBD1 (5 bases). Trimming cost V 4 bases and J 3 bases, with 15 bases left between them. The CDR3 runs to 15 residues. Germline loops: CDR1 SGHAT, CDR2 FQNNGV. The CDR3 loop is CASSSGDWMDTEAFF. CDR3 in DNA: TGTGCCAGCAGCTCCGGGGACTGGATGGACACTGAAGCTTTCTTT.

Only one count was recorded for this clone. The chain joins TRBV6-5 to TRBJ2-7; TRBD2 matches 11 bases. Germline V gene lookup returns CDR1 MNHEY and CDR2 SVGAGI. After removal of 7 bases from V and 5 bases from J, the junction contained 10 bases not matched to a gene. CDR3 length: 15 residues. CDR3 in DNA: TGTGCCAGCACCCTCGTAGCGGGGGGGCGGGACGAGCAGTACTTC. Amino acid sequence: CASTLVAGGRDEQYF.

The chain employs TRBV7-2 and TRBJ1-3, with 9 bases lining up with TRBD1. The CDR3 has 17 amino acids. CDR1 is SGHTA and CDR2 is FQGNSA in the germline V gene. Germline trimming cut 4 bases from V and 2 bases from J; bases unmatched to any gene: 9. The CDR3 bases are TGTGCCAGCAGCTCCACAGGGGGCGTCAGGGCTGGAAACACCATATATTTT. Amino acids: CASSSTGGVRAGNTIYF. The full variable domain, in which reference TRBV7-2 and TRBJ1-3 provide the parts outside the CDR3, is GAGVSQSPSNKVTEKGKDVELRCDPISGHTALYWYRQSLGQGLEFLIYFQGNSAPDKSGLPSDRFSAERTGGSVSTLTIQRTQQEDSAVYLCASSSTGGVRAGNTIYFGEGSWLTVV.

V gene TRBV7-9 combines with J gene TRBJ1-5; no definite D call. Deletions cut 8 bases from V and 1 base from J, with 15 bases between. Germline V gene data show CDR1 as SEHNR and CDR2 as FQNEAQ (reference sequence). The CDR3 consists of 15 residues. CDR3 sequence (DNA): TGTGCCAGCCAAAATGCGGTTGGAAGCAATCAGCCCCAGCATTTT. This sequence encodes CASQNAVGSNQPQHF.

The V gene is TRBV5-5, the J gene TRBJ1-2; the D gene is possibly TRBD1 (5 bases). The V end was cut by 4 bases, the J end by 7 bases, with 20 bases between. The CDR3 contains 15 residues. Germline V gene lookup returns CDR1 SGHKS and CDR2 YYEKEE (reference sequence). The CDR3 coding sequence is TGTGCCAGCAGCACCGACAGAAGATCCTCGTTTGGCTACACCTTC. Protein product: CASSTDRRSSFGYTF.

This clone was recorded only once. The CDR3 nucleotides read TGCGCCAGCAGCTTGGCCCTAGGACAGGAGCTCTCCTACGAGCAGTACTTC. This codes for CASSLALGQELSYEQYF. This chain joins TRBV5-1 and TRBJ2-7; 7 bases match TRBD1. This CDR3 has 17 amino acids. Germline trimming cut 0 bases from V and 0 bases from J; bases unmatched to any gene: 9. Germline CDR1 reads SGHRS; CDR2 reads YFSETQ.

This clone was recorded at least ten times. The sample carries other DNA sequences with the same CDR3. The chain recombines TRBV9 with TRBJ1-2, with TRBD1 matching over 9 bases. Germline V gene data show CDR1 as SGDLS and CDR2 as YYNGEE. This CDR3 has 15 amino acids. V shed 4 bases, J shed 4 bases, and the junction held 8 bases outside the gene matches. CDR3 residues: CASSPSLTGGYGYTF. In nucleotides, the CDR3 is TGTGCCAGCAGCCCCTCCTTGACAGGGGGCTATGGCTACACCTTC.